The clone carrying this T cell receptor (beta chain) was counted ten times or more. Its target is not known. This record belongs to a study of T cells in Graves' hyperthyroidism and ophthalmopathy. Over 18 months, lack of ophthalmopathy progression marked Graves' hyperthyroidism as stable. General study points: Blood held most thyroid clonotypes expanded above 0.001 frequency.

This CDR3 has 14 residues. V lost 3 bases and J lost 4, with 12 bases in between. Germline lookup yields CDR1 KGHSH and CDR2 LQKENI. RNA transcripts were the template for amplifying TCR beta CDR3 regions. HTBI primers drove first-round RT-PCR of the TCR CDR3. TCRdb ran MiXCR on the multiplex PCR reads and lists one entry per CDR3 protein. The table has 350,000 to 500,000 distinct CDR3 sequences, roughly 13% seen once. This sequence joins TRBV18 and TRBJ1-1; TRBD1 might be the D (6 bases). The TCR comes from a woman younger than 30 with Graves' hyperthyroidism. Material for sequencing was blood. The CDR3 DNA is TGTGCCAGCTCACCGACAGGCATGGGCACTGAAGCTTTCTTT. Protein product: CASSPTGMGTEAFF.